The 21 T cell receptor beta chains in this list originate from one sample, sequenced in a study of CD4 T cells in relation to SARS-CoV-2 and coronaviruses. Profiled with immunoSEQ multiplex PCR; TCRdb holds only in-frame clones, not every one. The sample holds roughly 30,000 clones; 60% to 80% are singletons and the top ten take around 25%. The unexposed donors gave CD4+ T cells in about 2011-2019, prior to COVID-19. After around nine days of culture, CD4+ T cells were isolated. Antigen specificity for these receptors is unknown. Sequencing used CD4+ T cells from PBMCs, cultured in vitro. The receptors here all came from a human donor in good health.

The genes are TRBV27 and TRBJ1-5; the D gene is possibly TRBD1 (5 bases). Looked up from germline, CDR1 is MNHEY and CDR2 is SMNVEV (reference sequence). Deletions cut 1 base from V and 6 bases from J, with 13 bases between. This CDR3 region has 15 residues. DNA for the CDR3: TGTGCCAGCAGTTTATGGGGGGGGGAAGCTCAGCCCCAGCATTTT. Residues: CASSLWGGEAQPQHF.

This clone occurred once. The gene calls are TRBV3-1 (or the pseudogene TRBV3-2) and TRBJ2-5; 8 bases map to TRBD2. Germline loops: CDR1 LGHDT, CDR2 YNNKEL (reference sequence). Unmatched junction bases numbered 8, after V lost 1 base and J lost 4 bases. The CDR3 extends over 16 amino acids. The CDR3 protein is CASSQGLAWGGETQYF. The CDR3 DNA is TGTGCCAGCAGCCAAGGACTAGCGTGGGGAGGAGAGACCCAGTACTTC.

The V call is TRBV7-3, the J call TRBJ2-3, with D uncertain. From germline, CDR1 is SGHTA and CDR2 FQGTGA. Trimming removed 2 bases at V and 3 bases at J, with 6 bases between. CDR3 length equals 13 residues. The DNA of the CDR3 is TGTGCCAGCAGCTTATCCAGGACAGATACGCAGTATTTT. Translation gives CASSLSRTDTQYF.

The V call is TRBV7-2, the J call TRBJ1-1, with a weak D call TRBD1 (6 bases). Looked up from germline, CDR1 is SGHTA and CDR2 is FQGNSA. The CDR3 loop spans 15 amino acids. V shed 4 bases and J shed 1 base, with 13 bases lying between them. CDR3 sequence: CASSSPGAGNTEAFF. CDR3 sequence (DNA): TGTGCCAGCAGCTCCCCAGGGGCAGGGAACACTGAAGCTTTCTTT.

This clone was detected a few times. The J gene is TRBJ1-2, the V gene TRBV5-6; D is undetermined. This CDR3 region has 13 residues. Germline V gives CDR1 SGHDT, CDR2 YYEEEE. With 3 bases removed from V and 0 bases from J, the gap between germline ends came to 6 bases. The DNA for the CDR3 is TGTGCCAGCAGCTCTACACCTAACTATGGCTACACCTTC. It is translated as CASSSTPNYGYTF.

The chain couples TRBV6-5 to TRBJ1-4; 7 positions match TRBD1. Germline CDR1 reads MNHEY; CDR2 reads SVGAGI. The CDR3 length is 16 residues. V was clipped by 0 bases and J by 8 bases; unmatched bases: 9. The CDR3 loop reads CASSYSIVQGGEKLFF. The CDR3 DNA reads TGTGCCAGCAGTTACTCGATCGTGCAGGGGGGCGAAAAACTGTTTTTT.

The CDR3 loop reads CASSRLAGGDNEQFF. For the CDR3, the DNA is TGCGCCAGCAGCCGCTTAGCGGGGGGGGACAATGAGCAGTTCTTC. The chain joins TRBV5-1 to TRBJ2-1; 11 bases match TRBD2. The CDR3 is 15 amino acids. V gave up 4 bases and J gave up 5 bases; unmatched junction bases: 5. Germline-derived CDR1 and CDR2 are SGHRS and YFSETQ.

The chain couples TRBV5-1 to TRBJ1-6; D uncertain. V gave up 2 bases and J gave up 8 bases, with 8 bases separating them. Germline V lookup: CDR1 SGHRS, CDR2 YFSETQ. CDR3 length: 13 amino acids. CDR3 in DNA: TGCGCCAGCAGCTTATCTGCGGATTCACCCCTCCACTTT. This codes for CASSLSADSPLHF.

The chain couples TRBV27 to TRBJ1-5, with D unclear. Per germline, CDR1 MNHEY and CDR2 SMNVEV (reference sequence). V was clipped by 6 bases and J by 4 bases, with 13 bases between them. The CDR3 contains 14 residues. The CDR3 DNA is TGTGCCAGCAGCGGTGGTCGGACGAATCAGCCCCAGCATTTT. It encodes CASSGGRTNQPQHF.

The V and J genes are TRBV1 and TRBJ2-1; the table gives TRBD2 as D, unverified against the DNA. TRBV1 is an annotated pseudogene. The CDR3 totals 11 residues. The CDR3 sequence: CTSSASNEQFF. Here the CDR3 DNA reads TGCACCAGCAGCGCTAGTAATGAGCAGTTCTTC.

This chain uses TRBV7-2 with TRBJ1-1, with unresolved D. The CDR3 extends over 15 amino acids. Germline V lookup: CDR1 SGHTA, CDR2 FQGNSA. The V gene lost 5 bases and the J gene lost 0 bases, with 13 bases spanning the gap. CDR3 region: CASSPRRVMNTEAFF. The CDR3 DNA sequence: TGTGCCAGCAGCCCTAGACGAGTCATGAACACTGAAGCTTTCTTT. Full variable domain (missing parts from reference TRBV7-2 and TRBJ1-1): GAGVSQSPSNKVTEKGKDVELRCDPISGHTALYWYRQSLGQGLEFLIYFQGNSAPDKSGLPSDRFSAERTGGSVSTLTIQRTQQEDSAVYLCASSPRRVMNTEAFFGQGTRLTVV.

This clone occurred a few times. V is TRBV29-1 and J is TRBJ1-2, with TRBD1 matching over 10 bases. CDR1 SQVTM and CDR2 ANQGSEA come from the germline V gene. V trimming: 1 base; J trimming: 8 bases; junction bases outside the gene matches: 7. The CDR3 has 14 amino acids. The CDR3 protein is CSVEVGQGIYGYTF. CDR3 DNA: TGCAGCGTTGAAGTGGGACAGGGGATTTACGGCTACACCTTC.

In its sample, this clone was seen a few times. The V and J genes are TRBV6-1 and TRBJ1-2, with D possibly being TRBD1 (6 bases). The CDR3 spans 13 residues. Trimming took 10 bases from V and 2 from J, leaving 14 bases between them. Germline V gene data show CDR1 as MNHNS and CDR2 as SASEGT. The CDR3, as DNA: TGTGCCAACCAAAGGGGGTTCAACTATGGCTACACCTTC. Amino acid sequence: CANQRGFNYGYTF.

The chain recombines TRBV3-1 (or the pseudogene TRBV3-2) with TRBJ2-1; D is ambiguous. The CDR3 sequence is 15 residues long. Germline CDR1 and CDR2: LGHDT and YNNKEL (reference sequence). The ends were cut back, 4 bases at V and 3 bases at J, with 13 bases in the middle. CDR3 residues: CASSPPIPRYNEQFF. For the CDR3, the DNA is TGTGCCAGCAGCCCACCTATACCTCGCTACAATGAGCAGTTCTTC.

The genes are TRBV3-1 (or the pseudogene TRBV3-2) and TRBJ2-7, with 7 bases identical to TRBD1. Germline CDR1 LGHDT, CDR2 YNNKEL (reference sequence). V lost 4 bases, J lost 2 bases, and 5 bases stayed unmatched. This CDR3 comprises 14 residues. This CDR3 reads CASSLQGSAYEQYF. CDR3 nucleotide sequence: TGTGCCAGCAGCCTACAGGGGTCGGCCTACGAGCAGTACTTC.

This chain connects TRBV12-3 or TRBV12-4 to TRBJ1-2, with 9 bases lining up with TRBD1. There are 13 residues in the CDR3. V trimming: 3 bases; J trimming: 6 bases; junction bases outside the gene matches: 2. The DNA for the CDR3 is TGTGCCAGCAGTTTGACAGGGGGGGATGGCTACACCTTC. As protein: CASSLTGGDGYTF.

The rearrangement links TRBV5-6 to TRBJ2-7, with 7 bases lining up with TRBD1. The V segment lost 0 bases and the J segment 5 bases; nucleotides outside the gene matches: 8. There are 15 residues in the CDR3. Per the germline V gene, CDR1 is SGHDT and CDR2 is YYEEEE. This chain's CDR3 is CASSLGDRSFNEQYF. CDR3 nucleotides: TGTGCCAGCAGCTTGGGGGACAGAAGTTTTAACGAGCAGTACTTC.

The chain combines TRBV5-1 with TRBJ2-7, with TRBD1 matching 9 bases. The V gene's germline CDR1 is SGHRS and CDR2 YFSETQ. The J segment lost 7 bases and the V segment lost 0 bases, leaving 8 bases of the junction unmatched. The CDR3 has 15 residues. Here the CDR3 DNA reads TGCGCCAGCAGCTTGGCGGGACAGGGTCCGGATGAGCAGTACTTC. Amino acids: CASSLAGQGPDEQYF.

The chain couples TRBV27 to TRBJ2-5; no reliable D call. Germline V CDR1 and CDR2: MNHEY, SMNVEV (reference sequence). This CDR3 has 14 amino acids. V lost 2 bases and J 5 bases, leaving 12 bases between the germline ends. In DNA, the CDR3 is TGTGCCAGCAGTTTACAAGGAAAAGGGGAGACCCAGTACTTC. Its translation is CASSLQGKGETQYF.

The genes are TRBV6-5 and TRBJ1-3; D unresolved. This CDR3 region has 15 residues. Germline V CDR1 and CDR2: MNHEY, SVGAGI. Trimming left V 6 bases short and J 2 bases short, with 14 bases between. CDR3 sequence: CASRRSHDAGNTIYF. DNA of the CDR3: TGTGCCAGCAGACGGTCCCACGACGCTGGAAACACCATATATTTT.

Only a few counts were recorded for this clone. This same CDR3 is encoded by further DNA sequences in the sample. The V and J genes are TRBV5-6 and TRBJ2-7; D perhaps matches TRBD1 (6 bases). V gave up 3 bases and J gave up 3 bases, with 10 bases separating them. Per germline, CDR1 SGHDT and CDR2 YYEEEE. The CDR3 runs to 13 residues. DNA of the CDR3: TGTGCCAGCAGCTCAACAGGGCGCTACGAGCAGTACTTC. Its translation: CASSSTGRYEQYF.